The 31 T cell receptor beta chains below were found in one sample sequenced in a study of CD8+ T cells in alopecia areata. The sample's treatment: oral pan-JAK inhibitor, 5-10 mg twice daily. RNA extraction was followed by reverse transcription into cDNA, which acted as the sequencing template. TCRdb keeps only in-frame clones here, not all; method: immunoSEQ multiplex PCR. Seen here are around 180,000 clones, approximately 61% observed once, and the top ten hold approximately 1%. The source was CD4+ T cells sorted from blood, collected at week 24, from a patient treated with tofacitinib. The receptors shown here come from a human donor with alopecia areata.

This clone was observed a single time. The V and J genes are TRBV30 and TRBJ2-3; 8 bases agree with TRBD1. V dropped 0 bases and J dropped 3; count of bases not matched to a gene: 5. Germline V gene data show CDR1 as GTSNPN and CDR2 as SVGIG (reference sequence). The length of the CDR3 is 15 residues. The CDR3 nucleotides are TGTGCCTGGAGTGTAGTCACAGGGGGGACAGATACGCAGTATTTT. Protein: CAWSVVTGGTDTQYF.

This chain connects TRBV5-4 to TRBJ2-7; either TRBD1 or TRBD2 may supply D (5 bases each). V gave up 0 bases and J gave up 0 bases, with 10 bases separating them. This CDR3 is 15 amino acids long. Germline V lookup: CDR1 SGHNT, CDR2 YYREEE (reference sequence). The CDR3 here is CASSLGGIGSYEQYF. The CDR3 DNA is TGTGCCAGCAGCTTGGGGGGGATCGGCTCCTACGAGCAGTACTTC.

The CDR3 sequence: CSVDLERGDTQYF. The DNA for the CDR3 is TGCAGCGTTGATTTAGAGAGGGGAGATACGCAGTATTTT. The chain joins TRBV29-1 to TRBJ2-3; D is perhaps TRBD1 or TRBD2 (5 bases each). Deletions cut 3 bases from V and 5 bases from J, with 12 bases between. The germline gives CDR1 SQVTM, CDR2 ANQGSEA. This CDR3 is built from 13 residues.

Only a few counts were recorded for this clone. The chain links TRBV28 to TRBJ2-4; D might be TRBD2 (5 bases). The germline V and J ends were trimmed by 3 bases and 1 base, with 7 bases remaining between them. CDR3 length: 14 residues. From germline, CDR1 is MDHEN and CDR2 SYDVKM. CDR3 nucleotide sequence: TGTGCCAGCAGTTTTTCGGGGGCCAAAAACATTCAGTACTTC. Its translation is CASSFSGAKNIQYF.

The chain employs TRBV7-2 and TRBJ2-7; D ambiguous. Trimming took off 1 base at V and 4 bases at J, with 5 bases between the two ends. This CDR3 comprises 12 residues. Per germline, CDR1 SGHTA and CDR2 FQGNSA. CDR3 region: CASSLEFYEQYF. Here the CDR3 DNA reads TGTGCCAGCAGCTTAGAGTTTTACGAGCAGTACTTC.

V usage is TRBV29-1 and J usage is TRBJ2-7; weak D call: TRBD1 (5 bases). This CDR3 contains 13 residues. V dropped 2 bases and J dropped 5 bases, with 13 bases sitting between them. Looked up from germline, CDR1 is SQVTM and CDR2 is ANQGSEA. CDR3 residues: CSVERQGRDEQYF. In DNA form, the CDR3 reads TGCAGCGTTGAACGTCAGGGTAGGGACGAGCAGTACTTC.

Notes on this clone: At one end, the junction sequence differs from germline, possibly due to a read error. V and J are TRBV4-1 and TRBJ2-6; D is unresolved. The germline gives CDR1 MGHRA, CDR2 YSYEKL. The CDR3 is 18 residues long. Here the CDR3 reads CASSQEPVLSSGTNVLTF. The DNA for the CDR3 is TGCGCCAGCAGCCAAGAACCAGTCCTGAGCTCTGGGACCAACGTCCTGACTTTC.

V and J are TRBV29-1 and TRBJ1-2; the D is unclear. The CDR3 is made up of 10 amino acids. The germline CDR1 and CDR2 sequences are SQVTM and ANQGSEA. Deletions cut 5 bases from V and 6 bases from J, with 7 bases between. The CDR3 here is CSVLWDGYTF. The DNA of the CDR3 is TGCAGCGTTTTATGGGATGGCTACACCTTC.

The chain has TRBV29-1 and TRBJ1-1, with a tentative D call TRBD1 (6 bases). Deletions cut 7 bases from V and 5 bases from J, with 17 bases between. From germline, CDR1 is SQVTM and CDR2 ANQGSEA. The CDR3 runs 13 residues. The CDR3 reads CSGAIWRGTEAFF. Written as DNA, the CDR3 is TGCAGCGGGGCTATCTGGAGGGGGACTGAAGCTTTCTTT.

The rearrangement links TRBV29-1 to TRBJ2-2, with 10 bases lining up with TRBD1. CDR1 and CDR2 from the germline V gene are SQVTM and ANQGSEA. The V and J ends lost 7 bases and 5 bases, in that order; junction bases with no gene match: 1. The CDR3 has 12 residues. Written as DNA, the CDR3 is TGCAGCGCGGGACAGGGGACCGGGGAGCTGTTTTTT. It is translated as CSAGQGTGELFF.

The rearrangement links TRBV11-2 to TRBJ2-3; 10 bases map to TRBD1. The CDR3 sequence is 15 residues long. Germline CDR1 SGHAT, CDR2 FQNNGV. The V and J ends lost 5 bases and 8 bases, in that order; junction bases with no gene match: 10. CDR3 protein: CASSLPLTGGRTQYF. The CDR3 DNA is TGTGCCAGCAGCCTCCCCTTGACAGGGGGCCGTACGCAGTATTTT. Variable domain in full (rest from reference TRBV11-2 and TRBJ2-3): EAGVAQSPRYKIIEKRQSVAFWCNPISGHATLYWYQQILGQGPKLLIQFQNNGVVDDSQLPKDRFSAERLKGVDSTLKIQPAKLEDSAVYLCASSLPLTGGRTQYFGPGTRLTVL.

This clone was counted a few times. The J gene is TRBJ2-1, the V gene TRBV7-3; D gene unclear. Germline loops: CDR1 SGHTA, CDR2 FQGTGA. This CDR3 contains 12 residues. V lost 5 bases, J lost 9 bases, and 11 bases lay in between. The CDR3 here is CASSRPAGEQFF. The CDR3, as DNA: TGTGCCAGCAGCCGCCCAGCCGGTGAGCAGTTCTTC. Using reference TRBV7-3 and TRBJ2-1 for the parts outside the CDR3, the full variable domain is GAGVSQTPSNKVTEKGKYVELRCDPISGHTALYWYRQSLGQGPEFLIYFQGTGAADDSGLPNDRFFAVRPEGSVSTLKIQRTERGDSAVYLCASSRPAGEQFFGPGTRLTVL.

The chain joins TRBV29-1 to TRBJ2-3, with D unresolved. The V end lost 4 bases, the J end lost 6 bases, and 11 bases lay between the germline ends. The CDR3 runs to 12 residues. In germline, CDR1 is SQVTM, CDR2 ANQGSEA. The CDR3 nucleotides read TGCAGCGTTGTTAGGTCCCCGGATACGCAGTATTTT. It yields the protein CSVVRSPDTQYF.

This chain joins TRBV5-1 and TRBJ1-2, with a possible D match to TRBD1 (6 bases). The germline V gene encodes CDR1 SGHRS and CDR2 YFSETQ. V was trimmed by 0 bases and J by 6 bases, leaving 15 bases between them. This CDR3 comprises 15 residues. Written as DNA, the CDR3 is TGCGCCAGCAGCTTGGCAGCGGGGGGCATGGATGGCTACACCTTC. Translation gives CASSLAAGGMDGYTF.

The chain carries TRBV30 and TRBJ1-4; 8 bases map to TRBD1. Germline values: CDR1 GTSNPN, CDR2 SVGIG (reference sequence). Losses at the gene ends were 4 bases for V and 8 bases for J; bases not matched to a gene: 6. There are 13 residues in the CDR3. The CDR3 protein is CAWKGQVREKLFF. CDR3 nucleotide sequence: TGTGCCTGGAAGGGACAGGTCAGGGAAAAACTGTTTTTT.

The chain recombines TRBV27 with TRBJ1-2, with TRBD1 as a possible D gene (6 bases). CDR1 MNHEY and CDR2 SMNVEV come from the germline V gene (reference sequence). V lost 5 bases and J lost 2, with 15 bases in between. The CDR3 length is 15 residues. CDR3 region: CASSPFGTPNYGYTF. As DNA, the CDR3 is TGTGCCAGCAGTCCCTTCGGGACACCCAACTATGGCTACACCTTC.

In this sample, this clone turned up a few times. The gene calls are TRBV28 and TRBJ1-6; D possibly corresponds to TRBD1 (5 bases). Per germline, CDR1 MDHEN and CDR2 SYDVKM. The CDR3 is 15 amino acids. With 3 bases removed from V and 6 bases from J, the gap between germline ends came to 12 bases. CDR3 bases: TGTGCCAGCAGTTTCACCGGGACTGTTAATTCACCCCTCCACTTT. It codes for CASSFTGTVNSPLHF.

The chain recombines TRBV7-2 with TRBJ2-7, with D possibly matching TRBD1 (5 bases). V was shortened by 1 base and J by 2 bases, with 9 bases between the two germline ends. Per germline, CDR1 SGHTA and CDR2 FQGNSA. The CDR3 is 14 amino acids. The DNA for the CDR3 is TGTGCCAGCAGCTTAGGGCACAGGCCCTACGAGCAGTACTTC. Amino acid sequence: CASSLGHRPYEQYF.

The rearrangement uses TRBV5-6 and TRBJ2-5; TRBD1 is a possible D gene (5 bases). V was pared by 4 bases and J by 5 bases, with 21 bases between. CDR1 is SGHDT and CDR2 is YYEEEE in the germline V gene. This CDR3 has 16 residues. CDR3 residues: CASSLKIGVLGETQYF. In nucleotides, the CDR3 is TGTGCCAGCAGCCTCAAGATAGGGGTTTTGGGGGAGACCCAGTACTTC.

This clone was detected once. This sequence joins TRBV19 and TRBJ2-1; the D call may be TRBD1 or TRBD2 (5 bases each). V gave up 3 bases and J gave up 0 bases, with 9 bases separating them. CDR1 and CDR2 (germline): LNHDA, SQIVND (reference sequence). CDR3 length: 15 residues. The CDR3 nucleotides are TGTGCCAGTAGTATTTGGGGGAGCTCCTACAATGAGCAGTTCTTC. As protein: CASSIWGSSYNEQFF.

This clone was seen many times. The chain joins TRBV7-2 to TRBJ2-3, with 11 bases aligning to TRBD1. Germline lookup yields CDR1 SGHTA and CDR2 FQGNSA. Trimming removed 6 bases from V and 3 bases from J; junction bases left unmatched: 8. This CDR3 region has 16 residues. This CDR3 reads CASSFRGQGGTDTQYF. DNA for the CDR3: TGTGCCAGCAGTTTCCGGGGACAGGGGGGAACAGATACGCAGTATTTT.

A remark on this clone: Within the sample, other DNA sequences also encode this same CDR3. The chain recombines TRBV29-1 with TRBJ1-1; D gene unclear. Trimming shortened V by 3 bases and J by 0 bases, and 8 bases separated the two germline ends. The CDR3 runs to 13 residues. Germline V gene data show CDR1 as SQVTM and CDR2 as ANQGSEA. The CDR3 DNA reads TGCAGCGTTGAGCGGGTCATGAACACTGAAGCTTTCTTT. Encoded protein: CSVERVMNTEAFF.

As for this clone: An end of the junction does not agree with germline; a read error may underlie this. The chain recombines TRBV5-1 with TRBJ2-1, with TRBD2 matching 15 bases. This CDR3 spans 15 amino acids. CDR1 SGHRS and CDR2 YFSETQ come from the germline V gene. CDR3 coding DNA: TGCGCCAGCAGCCGGGGACTAGCGGGGGGCAATGGGCAGTTCTTC. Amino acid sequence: CASSRGLAGGNGQFF.

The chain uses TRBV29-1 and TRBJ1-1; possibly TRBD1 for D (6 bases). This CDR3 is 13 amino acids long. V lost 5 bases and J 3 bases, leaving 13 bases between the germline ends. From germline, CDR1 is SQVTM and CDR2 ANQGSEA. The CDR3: CSVSTGWDTEAFF. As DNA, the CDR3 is TGCAGCGTTTCCACAGGGTGGGACACTGAAGCTTTCTTT. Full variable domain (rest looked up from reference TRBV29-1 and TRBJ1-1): SAVISQKPSRDICQRGTSLTIQCQVDSQVTMMFWYRQQPGQSLTLIATANQGSEATYESGFVIDKFPISRPNLTFSTLTVSNMSPEDSSIYLCSVSTGWDTEAFFGQGTRLTVV.

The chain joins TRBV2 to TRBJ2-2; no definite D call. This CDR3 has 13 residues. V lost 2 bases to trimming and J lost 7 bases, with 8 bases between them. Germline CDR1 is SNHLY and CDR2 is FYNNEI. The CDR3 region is CASSESPGGELFF. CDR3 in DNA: TGTGCCAGCAGTGAATCGCCAGGCGGGGAGCTGTTTTTT.

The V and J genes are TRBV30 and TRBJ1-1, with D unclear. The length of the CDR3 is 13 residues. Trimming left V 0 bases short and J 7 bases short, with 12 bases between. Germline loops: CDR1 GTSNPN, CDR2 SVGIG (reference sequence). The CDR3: CAWSVWEVGEAFF. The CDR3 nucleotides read TGTGCCTGGAGTGTCTGGGAGGTCGGTGAAGCTTTCTTT. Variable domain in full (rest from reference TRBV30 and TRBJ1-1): SQTIHQWPATLVQPVGSPLSLECTVEGTSNPNLYWYRQAAGRGLQLLFYSVGIGQISSEVPQNLSASRPQDRQFILSSKKLLLSDSGFYLCAWSVWEVGEAFFGQGTRLTVV.

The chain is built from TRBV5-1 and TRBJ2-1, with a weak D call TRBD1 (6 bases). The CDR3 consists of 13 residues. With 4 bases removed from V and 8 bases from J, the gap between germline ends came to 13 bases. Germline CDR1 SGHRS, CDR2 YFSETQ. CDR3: CASSNDQGHEQFF. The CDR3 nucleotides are TGCGCCAGCAGCAATGACCAGGGGCATGAGCAGTTCTTC.

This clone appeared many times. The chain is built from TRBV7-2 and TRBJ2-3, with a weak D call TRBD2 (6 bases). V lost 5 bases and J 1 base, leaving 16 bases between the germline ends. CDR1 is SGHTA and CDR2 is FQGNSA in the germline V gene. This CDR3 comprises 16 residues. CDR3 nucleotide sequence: TGTGCCAGCAGCCGCAACCCGGGACTCGGCACAGATACGCAGTATTTT. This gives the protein CASSRNPGLGTDTQYF.

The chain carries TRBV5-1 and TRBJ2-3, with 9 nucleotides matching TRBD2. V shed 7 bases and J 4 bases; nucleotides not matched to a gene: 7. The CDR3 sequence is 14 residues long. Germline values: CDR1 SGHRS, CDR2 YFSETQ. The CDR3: CASYSGGSSDTQYF. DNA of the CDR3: TGCGCCAGCTATAGCGGGGGTTCCTCAGATACGCAGTATTTT.

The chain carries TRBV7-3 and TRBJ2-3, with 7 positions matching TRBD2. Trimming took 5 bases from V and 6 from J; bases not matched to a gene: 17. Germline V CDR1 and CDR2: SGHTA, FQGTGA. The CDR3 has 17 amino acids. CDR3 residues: CASSPRPTSSIGDTQYF. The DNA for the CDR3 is TGTGCCAGCAGCCCCCGCCCGACTAGCTCCATTGGGGATACGCAGTATTTT. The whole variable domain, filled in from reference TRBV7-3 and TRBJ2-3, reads GAGVSQTPSNKVTEKGKYVELRCDPISGHTALYWYRQSLGQGPEFLIYFQGTGAADDSGLPNDRFFAVRPEGSVSTLKIQRTERGDSAVYLCASSPRPTSSIGDTQYFGPGTRLTVL.

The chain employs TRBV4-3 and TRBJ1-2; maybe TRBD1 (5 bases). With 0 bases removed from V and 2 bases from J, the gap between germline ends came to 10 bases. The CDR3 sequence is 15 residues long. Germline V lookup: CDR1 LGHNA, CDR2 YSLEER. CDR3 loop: CASSQDSPGNYGYTF. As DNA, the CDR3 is TGCGCCAGCAGCCAAGATAGTCCAGGGAACTATGGCTACACCTTC.